This TCR beta chain was profiled in a study of shared clonotypes between healthy human individuals. Regarding the study as a whole: Sharing across four donors was highest in naive CD4 (around 5%) and lowest in memory CD8 (approximately 0.4%). Generally, naive subsets (rather than memory subsets) showed larger estimated richness. Sampling included only blood; tissue repertoires likely differ.

Of note for this clone: Its antigen is not identified. The same CDR3 arises from other DNA sequences in this sample as well.

In the original analysis: Filtering of immunoSEQ junctional sequences could not match full-length read filtering. This table comes from immunoSEQ multiplex PCR, and its TCRdb copy is limited to in-frame clones, with some not included. V and J calls and clone size follow that table, whereas D and trimming were derived from the DNA. This table holds millions of clones, approximately 90% found once. This CDR3 spans 11 amino acids. Between the trimmed V and J ends, which lost 4 bases and 5 bases, there was a span of 3 bases. CDR1 is SNHLY and CDR2 is FYNNEI in the germline V gene. Sequencing was performed on naive CD4+ T cells sorted from blood. Subset indicated: CD45RA+ positively selected. This TCR derives from a man between 18 and 29 years old in good health. This chain connects TRBV2 to TRBJ2-1; D is ambiguous. In DNA, the CDR3 is TGTGCCAGCAGTGTCAACAATGAGCAGTTCTTC. Amino acid sequence: CASSVNNEQFF.